The T cell receptor beta chain under discussion was sequenced for a study of CD8 T cells in ankylosing spondylitis. Notes on the study in general: Earlier studies detected some motif variants in reactive arthritis synovial fluid and blood. Seemingly characteristic of ankylosing spondylitis blood was a TCR beta motif consisting of fewer than 10 highly homologous variants. Matched ankylosing spondylitis synovial fluid reportedly contained a significantly enriched population of disease-linked clones.

In making TCR beta libraries, quantitative 5'-RACE with molecular barcodes was used. MiXCR was run by TCRdb on the 5' RACE reads, yielding one entry per CDR3 protein. The sample has 250,000 to 350,000 distinct CDR3 sequences, around 20% seen once. Many counts were recorded for this clonotype. Its specificity is not known. V was shortened by 1 base and J by 1 base, with 7 bases between the two germline ends. The CDR3 runs to 13 residues. CDR1 and CDR2 (germline): SQVTM, ANQGSEA. This sequence originates from a male donor with ankylosing spondylitis or in good health (not recorded which). The chain combines TRBV29-1 with TRBJ1-1; D remains ambiguous. The specimen was blood, either unsorted or a sorted T cell fraction (not recorded which). CDR3 DNA sequence: TGCAGCGTTGAAGTCCCGGAGAACACTGAAGCTTTCTTT. Its protein is CSVEVPENTEAFF.